The text below deals with one T cell receptor beta chain. Its antigen is unknown. No much larger clone is present one base from it, and per-base qualities are unavailable. Each collaborating institution followed its own protocols to collect whole blood in K2EDTA tubes. Collaborator samples were shipped for TCRbeta analysis as frozen whole blood, isolated PBMCs, or DNA extracted from either sample type. TCRbeta CDR3 regions were amplified from genomic DNA using the immunoSEQ Assay, a bias-controlled multiplex PCR. The original pipeline was this. The number of nucleated cells in each sample was estimated from the amplification of reference gene primers within the assay. To quantify the absolute abundance of each unique TCRbeta CDR3 rearrangement, sequence reads were collapsed and filtered. For each sample, productive Simpson clonality was calculated by taking the square root of Simpson's diversity index across productive rearrangements. TCRdb obtained this table from immuneACCESS and retained in-frame rearrangements with V and J assigned. These tables miss some clones; where compared with another copy, unresolved V genes account for less than half of the shortfall, and the remainder is unexplained. V, J and clone size were drawn from that table, and D and trimming were deduced from the DNA. This sample holds fewer than 75,000 clones; more than 75% were observed only once. The top ten clones comprise over 8% of the sample.

The record originates from a study of blood T cell repertoires in COVID-19 (dated by TCRdb to 2018 to 2021). With respect to the entire study: Collaborator samples came from the United States, Italy and Spain and covered acute and convalescent phases of COVID-19. The prospective study material was composed of cDNA or gDNA derived from T cells, B-cell-depleted T cells, or PBMCs. The dataset comprised deeply sampled blood TCRbeta repertoires from subjects exposed to, actively infected with, or recovered from COVID-19. The repertoires were released in a freely available public database intended as a resource for research on the immune response to SARS-CoV-2. Samples were obtained from the ongoing ImmuneRACE study (first 160 participants) and from roughly 1,300 subjects provided by 6 global collaborators. The sample metadata nearly always contained a de-identified subject ID, COVID-19 status, age in years and sex. Where HLA class I and class II types were available, the types were taken from metadata supplied by the sample provider, not from assay-based typing. Paper-wide results and their limitations: The amount of clinical and demographic metadata varied by source and participant and was provided uncurated.

Based on the germline V gene, the CDR1 and CDR2 sequences are LGHNA and YSLEER. The CDR3 starts with the cysteine, ends with the phenylalanine, and has 16 residues. The CDR3 DNA has 48 bases and is translated from base 1. V loses 0 bases of germline sequence and J loses 8 bases, and the interval between the two ends is 19 bases. The material sequenced was peripheral blood. This clonotype originated in a human donor in a cohort sampled during active COVID-19. The chain couples TRBV4-3 to TRBJ1-2; matching of 5 bases hints at TRBD1 as the D gene. The nucleotides are TGCGCCAGCAGCCAAGATGGTAACAGGAGAGTGGGGGGCTACACCTTC. Its translation reads: CASSQDGNRRVGGYTF.